Sequencing of this TCR beta chain was carried out in a study of blood T cell repertoires in COVID-19. Study-wide context: The origin of the acute and convalescent COVID-19 samples was the United States, Italy and Spain. Nucleic acid was either cDNA or gDNA, and it came from T cells, B-cell-depleted T cells, or PBMCs.

Germline loops: CDR1 SGHNT, CDR2 YENEEA. V gave up 1 base and J gave up 2 bases, with 10 bases separating them. The CDR3 sequence is 15 residues long. In the study's own analysis: Estimation of nucleated cell counts relied on the amplification of reference gene primers. Here immunoSEQ multiplex PCR was the method, and the copy in TCRdb shows in-frame clones only, minus some. Clone size and V and J calls were adopted from that table, with D and trimming inferred from the DNA. The table has 85,000 to 100,000 clones, less than 90% seen once. The sequence was obtained from a man in his 60s with acute or convalescent COVID-19. The chain links TRBV11-3 to TRBJ2-3; unclear D gene. The sample was peripheral blood. The DNA for the CDR3 is TGTGCCAGCAGCTTAGCCGGTCTGTACACAGATACGCAGTATTTT. It encodes CASSLAGLYTDTQYF. The whole variable domain, remainder taken from reference TRBV11-3 and TRBJ2-3, is EAGVVQSPRYKIIEKKQPVAFWCNPISGHNTLYWYLQNLGQGPELLIRYENEEAVDDSQLPKDRFSAERLKGVDSTLKIQPAELGDSAVYLCASSLAGLYTDTQYFGPGTRLTVL.